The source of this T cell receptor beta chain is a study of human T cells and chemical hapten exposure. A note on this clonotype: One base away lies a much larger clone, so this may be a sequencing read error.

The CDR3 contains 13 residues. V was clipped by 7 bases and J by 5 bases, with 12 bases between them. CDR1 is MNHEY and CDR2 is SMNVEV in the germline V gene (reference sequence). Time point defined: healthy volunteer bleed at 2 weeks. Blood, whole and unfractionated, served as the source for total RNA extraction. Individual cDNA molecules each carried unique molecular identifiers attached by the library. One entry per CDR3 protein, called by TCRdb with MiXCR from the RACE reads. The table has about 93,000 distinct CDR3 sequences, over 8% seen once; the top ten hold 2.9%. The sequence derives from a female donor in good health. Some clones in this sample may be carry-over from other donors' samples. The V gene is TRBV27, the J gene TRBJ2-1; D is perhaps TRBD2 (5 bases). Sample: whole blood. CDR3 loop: CASIRTGNNEQFF. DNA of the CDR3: TGTGCCAGCATTCGAACGGGAAACAATGAGCAGTTCTTC.